This T cell receptor (beta chain) emerged from a study of radiation and T cells in renal cell carcinoma. The CDR3 loop spans 13 amino acids. Germline V gene lookup returns CDR1 SGHTA and CDR2 FQGNSA. V was trimmed by 4 bases and J by 4 bases, leaving 9 bases between them. Regarding time point: baseline pretreatment blood. Documented treatment: 15 Gy SBRT to primary tumor, nephrectomy 4 weeks later. Radiation-treated patients gave blood at baseline, week 2 and week 4. Some clones are missing from TCRdb's copy, which holds only in-frame ones; the method was immunoSEQ multiplex PCR. Of about 140,000 clones listed, approximately 82% are singletons.

This chain links TRBV7-2 with TRBJ2-3; D uncertain. The sample consisted of blood, taken from a patient whose treatment included radiotherapy and nephrectomy. The TCR originated in a woman in her forties or fifties with renal cell carcinoma. The CDR3 DNA reads as TGTGCCAGCAGCTATTCCTCTGCAGATACGCAGTATTTT. This codes for CASSYSSADTQYF.